This passage covers 10 T cell receptor beta chains from one sample sequenced in a study of OX40 agonist ivuxolimab in advanced cancers. Clones were read by immunoSEQ multiplex PCR, and TCRdb kept only the in-frame ones, dropping some. Among some 60,000 clones listed, roughly nine tenths were seen once. Sequenced here: CD4+ or CD8+ T cells sorted from blood, sampled in a trial of the OX40 agonist ivuxolimab. Receptor source: an adult with an advanced solid tumor such as melanoma, head and neck, liver or kidney cancer.

The CDR3 sequence is CASSPLETDTQYF. The CDR3 DNA sequence: TGTGCCAGCTCACCTCTGGAAACAGATACGCAGTATTTT. This chain uses TRBV18 with TRBJ2-3; D call uncertain. CDR1 is KGHSH and CDR2 is LQKENI in the germline V gene. The V end was cut by 3 bases, the J end by 3 bases, with 7 bases between. The CDR3 runs to 13 residues. The full variable domain, with the rest looked up from reference TRBV18 and TRBJ2-3, is NAGVMQNPRHLVRRRGQEARLRCSPMKGHSHVYWYRQLPEEGLKFMVYLQKENIIDESGMPKERFSAEFPKEGPSILRIQQVVRGDSAAYFCASSPLETDTQYFGPGTRLTVL.

The genes are TRBV18 and TRBJ1-2, with D maybe TRBD1 (6 bases). The CDR3 sequence is 14 residues long. V gave up 2 bases and J gave up 4 bases, with 11 bases separating them. Germline V gene lookup returns CDR1 KGHSH and CDR2 LQKENI. CDR3 sequence reads: CASSPSGTTYGYTF. The CDR3 nucleotides read TGTGCCAGCTCACCAAGCGGGACAACCTATGGCTACACCTTC.

The chain is built from TRBV28 and TRBJ2-5, with 8 bases fitting TRBD1. CDR1 and CDR2 (germline): MDHEN, SYDVKM. CDR3 length: 17 residues. Trimming removed 1 base from V and 4 bases from J; junction bases left unmatched: 11. CDR3 sequence reads: CASSLSRGRGRGETQYF. CDR3 nucleotide sequence: TGTGCCAGCAGTTTATCCAGAGGCAGGGGGCGCGGAGAGACCCAGTACTTC.

This chain uses TRBV19 with TRBJ1-5; D perhaps matches TRBD1 (5 bases). The CDR3 contains 14 residues. Germline V gene data show CDR1 as LNHDA and CDR2 as SQIVND (reference sequence). V dropped 6 bases and J dropped 4 bases, with 13 bases sitting between them. CDR3 coding DNA: TGTGCCAGTAGCTCGGGACGGATAAATCAGCCCCAGCATTTT. It yields the protein CASSSGRINQPQHF.

This sequence joins TRBV11-2 and TRBJ1-1, with D unresolved. Trimming left V 6 bases short and J 0 bases short, with 14 bases between. Germline CDR1 is SGHAT and CDR2 is FQNNGV. CDR3 length: 15 residues. In DNA form, the CDR3 reads TGTGCCAGCAGTTATATCAGCAGAATGAACACTGAAGCTTTCTTT. Protein sequence: CASSYISRMNTEAFF.

The V call is TRBV28, the J call TRBJ2-7; 9 bases agree with TRBD2. In germline, CDR1 is MDHEN, CDR2 SYDVKM. This CDR3 region has 12 residues. The V segment lost 10 bases and the J segment 6 bases; nucleotides outside the gene matches: 7. CDR3: CAIRRGGGEQYF. The DNA of the CDR3 is TGTGCCATCAGGCGGGGGGGTGGCGAGCAGTACTTC.

The genes are TRBV19 and TRBJ1-6, with a tentative D call TRBD1 (5 bases). Trimming shortened V by 6 bases and J by 0 bases, and 15 bases separated the two germline ends. The CDR3 has 17 amino acids. Per the germline V gene, CDR1 is LNHDA and CDR2 is SQIVND (reference sequence). The CDR3 bases are TGTGCCAGTAGCCGCGGACACCCGAGCTCCTATAATTCACCCCTCCACTTT. This translates into CASSRGHPSSYNSPLHF.

The chain recombines TRBV2 with TRBJ2-3, with D hard to call. V was shortened by 7 bases and J by 1 base, with 15 bases between the two germline ends. Germline V gives CDR1 SNHLY, CDR2 FYNNEI. The CDR3 runs 15 residues. The DNA of the CDR3 is TGTGCCAGCAACAATTGGCGTTCCGGCACAGATACGCAGTATTTT. This sequence encodes CASNNWRSGTDTQYF.

The CDR3 sequence: CASSIRQTDNSPLHF. The CDR3 nucleotides are TGTGCCAGTAGTATACGTCAGACAGATAATTCACCCCTCCACTTT. The V gene is TRBV19, the J gene TRBJ1-6; a possible D gene is TRBD1 (5 bases). Trimming left V 2 bases short and J 5 bases short, with 10 bases between. CDR1 is LNHDA, CDR2 SQIVND, per germline (reference sequence). The CDR3 length is 15 residues.

This chain uses TRBV5-4 with TRBJ2-1, with D possibly TRBD1 on 5 matching bases. The CDR3 covers 15 residues. Germline V gene lookup returns CDR1 SGHNT and CDR2 YYREEE (reference sequence). The V gene lost 4 bases and the J gene lost 5 bases, with 16 bases spanning the gap. This CDR3 reads CASSQGVNINNEQFF. CDR3 nucleotide sequence: TGTGCCAGCAGCCAGGGCGTGAATATCAACAATGAGCAGTTCTTC.